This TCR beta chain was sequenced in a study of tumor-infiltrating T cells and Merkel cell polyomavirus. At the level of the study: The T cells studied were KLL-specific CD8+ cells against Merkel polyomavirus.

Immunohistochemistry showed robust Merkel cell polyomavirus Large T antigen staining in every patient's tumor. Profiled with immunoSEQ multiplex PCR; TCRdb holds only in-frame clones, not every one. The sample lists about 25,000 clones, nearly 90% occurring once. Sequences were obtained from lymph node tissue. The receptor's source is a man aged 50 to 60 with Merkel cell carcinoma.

CDR3 residues: CATSRATSGSEQYF. The DNA for the CDR3 is TGTGCCACCAGCAGAGCGACTAGCGGGAGCGAGCAGTACTTC. V and J are TRBV15 and TRBJ2-5; 12 bases agree with TRBD2. The J call may not be correct, given that the DNA end is closer to TRBJ2-7. This CDR3 spans 14 amino acids. Germline-derived CDR1 and CDR2 are LNHNV and YYDKDF (reference sequence).